This T cell receptor (beta chain) derives from a study of OX40 agonist ivuxolimab in advanced cancers. Turning to this clone: Its specificity is unknown.

CDR3 length: 13 residues. Method: immunoSEQ multiplex PCR; TCRdb's copy keeps in-frame clones and lacks some. The data show almost 90,000 clones, approximately 87% seen once. Whole-study findings and limits: Among some nonresponders, normalized T-cell clonal expansion was also low. Antigens targeted by the expanded peripheral T cells were not determined.

The clonotype was recovered from an adult with an advanced solid tumor such as melanoma, head and neck, liver or kidney cancer. The chain has TRBV21-1 and TRBJ2-1. TRBV21-1 represents a pseudogene. Source: CD4+ or CD8+ T cells sorted from blood, taken in a trial of the OX40 agonist ivuxolimab. The CDR3 is CPRQRMRSDEQFF. CDR3 nucleotide sequence: TGCCCCAGGCAGCGTATGCGGTCGGATGAGCAGTTCTTC.